This T cell receptor beta chain is drawn from a study of regulatory T cells in long-lasting Graves disease. Study-wide results and caveats: It was in persistent disease that TRBV28, TRBJ1-2 and TRBJ2-5 were favored.

About this clonotype: Its specificity is unknown.

Germline V lookup: CDR1 SGDLS, CDR2 YYNGEE. The V segment lost 4 bases and the J segment 6 bases; nucleotides outside the gene matches: 4. The CDR3 has 15 amino acids. Arm-PCR of CDR3 regions and iRepertoire HTBI primers were used to build TCR beta libraries. In the authors' methods: Segment identification across samples yielded 62 TRBV and about 13 TRBJ segments. MiXCR was run by TCRdb on the multiplex PCR reads, yielding one entry per CDR3 protein. These V and J calls rely on TCRdb rather than the paper's analysis. The table includes around 400,000 distinct CDR3 sequences, 15% to 17% detected once. Time point of the sample: newly diagnosed GD, antithyroid drugs for less than 3 months. PBMC-derived RNA was used for the TCR library.

The clonotype originates from a female donor with Graves disease. This material consisted of peripheral blood mononuclear cells (PBMCs), taken at new diagnosis, from a patient treated with antithyroid drugs. This rearrangement joins TRBV9 to TRBJ1-6; 10 bases agree with TRBD1. CDR3 loop: CASSNRTGGNSPLHF. Written as DNA, the CDR3 is TGTGCCAGCAGCAACCGGACAGGGGGTAATTCACCCCTCCACTTT.